This TCR beta chain was identified in a study of blood T cell repertoires in COVID-19. Study-wide background: Donors in the United States, Italy and Spain gave samples during acute or convalescent COVID-19. In each case, the material was cDNA or gDNA derived from T cells, B-cell-depleted T cells, or PBMCs.

Two negative PCRs, clearance, or symptom resolution had been documented for recovered Cohort 3 donors. The V end lost 2 bases, the J end lost 5 bases, and 16 bases lay between the germline ends. Germline CDR1 is MDHEN and CDR2 is SYDVKM. CDR3 length equals 16 residues. In the original analysis: Cell counts per sample came from amplifying reference gene primers. Assay: immunoSEQ multiplex PCR; the TCRdb copy retains only in-frame clones and omits some. The V and J calls and clone size come from that table; D and trimming were worked out from the DNA. Of more than 200,000 clones in the sample, 80% to 90% are singletons; the top ten hold 3.5% to 5%.

The TCR was taken from a woman aged 25-40 years who had recovered from COVID-19. Sequences were obtained from PBMCs or T cells enriched from blood (not recorded which). J is TRBJ2-1 and V is TRBV28; perhaps TRBD1 as D (6 bases). The DNA for the CDR3 is TGTGCCAGCAGTTTAGCTGGGACACGGGGAGACAATGAGCAGTTCTTC. This encodes CASSLAGTRGDNEQFF.